Listed below are T cell receptor beta chains from one sample, sequenced in a study of technical replicates of blood from a few donors. Method: immunoSEQ multiplex PCR; TCRdb's copy keeps in-frame clones and lacks some. The sample holds about 83,000 clones, about 94% seen once. What was sequenced was T cells isolated from PBMCs. The receptors stem from a human donor in good health. Both conserved end residues are part of each CDR3. Each record gives: J gene, V gene, CDR3 protein.

j_call: TRBJ2-5; v_call: TRBV11-2; cdr3_aa: CASSLAQNQETQYF
j_call: TRBJ2-3; v_call: TRBV9; cdr3_aa: CASSVGTRPQTDTQYF
j_call: TRBJ1-6; v_call: TRBV13; cdr3_aa: CASSLQGSTYNSPLHF
j_call: TRBJ2-3; v_call: TRBV28; cdr3_aa: CASSTQAGFDTDTQYF
j_call: TRBJ2-7; v_call: TRBV11-3; cdr3_aa: CASSLDTGEYEQYF
j_call: TRBJ2-2; v_call: TRBV4-1; cdr3_aa: CASSHPPGKGELFF
j_call: TRBJ2-1; v_call: TRBV29-1; cdr3_aa: CSVEGSVNEQFF
j_call: TRBJ2-7; v_call: TRBV28; cdr3_aa: CASRPTARTSGGEQYF
j_call: TRBJ2-1; v_call: TRBV7-9; cdr3_aa: CASSLAWGDRGGGQFF
j_call: TRBJ2-1; v_call: TRBV5-1; cdr3_aa: CASSSGLSTRWAYNEQFF
j_call: TRBJ1-2; v_call: TRBV11-2; cdr3_aa: CASSLADTRQYYGYTF
j_call: TRBJ2-1; v_call: TRBV5-1; cdr3_aa: CASSIGQVYNEQFF
j_call: TRBJ2-1; v_call: TRBV6-5; cdr3_aa: CASRIAGPSYNEQFF
j_call: TRBJ2-7; v_call: TRBV6-5; cdr3_aa: CASRKQGFEQYF
j_call: TRBJ1-1; v_call: TRBV5-6; cdr3_aa: CASSSIKSGGGTEAFF
j_call: TRBJ2-1; v_call: TRBV5-1; cdr3_aa: CASSTPNLRQVSLSYNEQFF
j_call: TRBJ1-5; v_call: TRBV4-1; cdr3_aa: CASSQGFRTGRSNQPQHF
j_call: TRBJ1-3; v_call: TRBV11-2; cdr3_aa: CASSSRPDREGNTIYF